The clone carrying this T cell receptor (beta chain) is a singleton in its sample. Its antigen is unknown. Trimming left V 5 bases short and J 3 bases short, with 17 bases between. Per germline, CDR1 SGHTA and CDR2 FQGNSA. CDR3 length: 15 residues. In TCRdb, the reads were re-called with MiXCR into one record per CDR3 protein. The sample records about half a million distinct CDR3 sequences, about 42% being singletons. This sample is drawn from a study of T cell repertoires in cytomegalovirus infection. Background on the study: Use of recently identified HLA-C-restricted and well-studied HLA-B-restricted CMV epitopes was part of the study. CMV infection together with matching HLA type was indicated by public TCR beta signatures.

This sample comprised cultured PBMCs, obtained from culture after CMV antigen stimulation. The chain recombines TRBV7-2 with TRBJ2-7; the D gene is possibly TRBD1 (6 bases). The source of this sequence is a human donor in good health (CMV status not recorded). Some clones in this sample may be carry-over from other donors' samples. As DNA, the CDR3 is TGTGCCAGCAGCATAAGAAGGGACATACACTACGAGCAGTACTTC. Amino acid sequence: CASSIRRDIHYEQYF.